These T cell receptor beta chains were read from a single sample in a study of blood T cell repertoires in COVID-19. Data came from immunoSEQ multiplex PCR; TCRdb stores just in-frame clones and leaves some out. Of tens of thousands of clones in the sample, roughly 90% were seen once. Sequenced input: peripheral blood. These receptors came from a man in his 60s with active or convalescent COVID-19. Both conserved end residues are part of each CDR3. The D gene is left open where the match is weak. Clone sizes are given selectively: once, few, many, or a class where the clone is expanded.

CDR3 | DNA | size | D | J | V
CASSNSGRSYEQYF | TGTGCCAGCTCAAACAGCGGGAGGTCCTACGAGCAGTACTTC | once | TRBD2 | TRBJ2-7 | TRBV18
CASSLYWTSGRDEQFF | TGCGCCAGCAGCCTCTACTGGACTAGCGGGAGAGATGAGCAGTTCTTC | once | TRBD2 | TRBJ2-1 | TRBV4-3
CSAWDRGLLHF | TGCAGTGCTTGGGACAGGGGCCTCCTGCATTTT | once | TRBD1 | TRBJ1-5 | TRBV20-1
CASRVETNEKLFF | TGTGCCAGCAGGGTGGAGACTAATGAAAAACTGTTTTTT | once | - | TRBJ1-4 | TRBV2
CAISEVASWNNEQFF | TGTGCCATCAGTGAGGTAGCTAGCTGGAACAATGAGCAGTTCTTC | - | - | TRBJ2-1 | TRBV10-3
CASDLGLAGGMNTGELFF | TGTGCCAGCGACCTTGGACTAGCGGGAGGAATGAACACCGGGGAGCTGTTTTTT | - | TRBD2 | TRBJ2-2 | TRBV3-1/TRBV3-2
CASRPDRGITGELFF | TGTGCCAGCAGACCCGACAGGGGTATCACCGGGGAGCTGTTTTTT | - | TRBD1 | TRBJ2-2 | TRBV6-5
CASNARGTSPYEQYF | TGTGCCAGCAACGCCCGGGGGACGTCTCCCTACGAGCAGTACTTC | - | - | TRBJ2-7 | TRBV27
CASSQLFLIGTDNTEAFF | TGCGCCAGCAGCCAACTATTCCTAATCGGGACAGACAACACTGAAGCTTTCTTT | once | TRBD1 | TRBJ1-1 | TRBV4-3
CASSQAGTGYGEQFF | TGTGCCAGCTCCCAGGCCGGGACAGGGTACGGTGAGCAGTTCTTC | - | TRBD1 | TRBJ2-1 | TRBV27
CASSLVMRSYEQYF | TGTGCCAGCAGCTTGGTGATGAGGAGCTACGAGCAGTACTTC | - | - | TRBJ2-7 | TRBV5-8
CAWSVQTGGRYEQYF | TGTGCCTGGAGTGTACAGACAGGGGGTCGCTACGAGCAGTACTTC | - | TRBD1 | TRBJ2-7 | TRBV30
CASSLAVGAGGTQYF | TGTGCCAGCAGCTTAGCCGTTGGTGCGGGGGGGACCCAGTACTTC | - | TRBD2 | TRBJ2-5 | TRBV7-6
CASRRTGDSTGELFF | TGTGCCAGCAGAAGGACAGGGGACAGCACCGGGGAGCTGTTTTTT | - | TRBD1 | TRBJ2-2 | TRBV6-5
CASSYSGDRGNQPQHF | TGTGCCAGCAGTTACTCGGGTGACAGGGGGAATCAGCCCCAGCATTTT | - | TRBD1 | TRBJ1-5 | TRBV6-6
CASSVRHPQRGESGELFF | TGTGCCAGCAGCGTCCGCCACCCCCAGCGGGGGGAGAGCGGGGAGCTGTTTTTT | - | TRBD2 | TRBJ2-2 | TRBV9